Detailed here is one TCR beta chain. The germline CDR1 and CDR2 sequences are GTSNPN and SVGIG (reference sequence). This CDR3 has 15 residues. After removal of 5 bases from V and 4 bases from J, the junction contained 8 bases not matched to a gene. The data belong to a study of cytomegalovirus exposure and HLA in healthy donors. Researchers ran the PCR with 60 Vbeta and 13 Jbeta primers. Here immunoSEQ multiplex PCR was the method, and the copy in TCRdb shows in-frame clones only, minus some. Counted here are about 180,000 clones, 70% to 80% occurring once; the ten biggest clones make up 2.9%. The TCR comes from a male donor in good health and CMV-seronegative. The sequenced sample consisted of PBMCs. The J gene is TRBJ2-1, the V gene TRBV30; 10 bases align to TRBD2. In nucleotides, the CDR3 is TGTGCCTGGCAGGGACTAGCGTTCTTATACAATGAGCAGTTCTTC. Translating gives CAWQGLAFLYNEQFF.